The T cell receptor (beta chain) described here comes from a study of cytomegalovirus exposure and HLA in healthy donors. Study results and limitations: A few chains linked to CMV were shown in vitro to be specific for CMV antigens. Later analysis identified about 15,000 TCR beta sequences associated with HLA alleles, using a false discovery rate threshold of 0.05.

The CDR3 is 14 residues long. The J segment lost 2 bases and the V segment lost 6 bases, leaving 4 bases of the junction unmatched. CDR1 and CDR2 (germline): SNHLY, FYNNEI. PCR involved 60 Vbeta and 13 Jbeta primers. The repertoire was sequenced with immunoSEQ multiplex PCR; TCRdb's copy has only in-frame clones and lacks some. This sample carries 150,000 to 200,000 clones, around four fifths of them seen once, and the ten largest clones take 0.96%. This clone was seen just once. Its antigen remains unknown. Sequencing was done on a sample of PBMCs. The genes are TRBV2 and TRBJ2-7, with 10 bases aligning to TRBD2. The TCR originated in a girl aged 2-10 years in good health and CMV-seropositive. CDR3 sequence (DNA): TGTGCCAGCAGCGGACTAGCGGTGACCTACGAGCAGTACTTC. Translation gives CASSGLAVTYEQYF.